This TCR beta chain is drawn from a study of metastatic and nonmetastatic thyroid tumors (dated by TCRdb to the early 2020s). Regarding the study in general: Repertoires were compared across peripheral blood and tumor or nodule tissue samples from malignant and benign thyroid patients.

The CDR3 measures 13 amino acids from cysteine to phenylalanine. The entry retains the CDR3 DNA only, 39 bases that are in frame from base 1. CDR1 is given as GTSNPN and CDR2 as SVGIG, both from the germline V gene (reference sequence). Between the V and J ends, shortened by 3 bases and 2 bases respectively, the junction contains 9 bases. No patient had received any treatment before thyroid surgery. Patient clinical samples collected from about 2011 to 2019 were retrospectively analysed using T-cell receptor beta sequencing. To prepare the library, PCR was applied. TCRdb names Illumina HiSeq 4000 as the instrument used. High-throughput sequencing was used to profile the TCR beta-chain CDR3 region of every patient. In the paper's pipeline: CDR3 differences across clinicopathological groups were used to build a classifier for discriminating distant-metastatic papillary thyroid cancer patients. To measure repertoire diversity the researchers used the Shannon index, while the Morisita-Horn index served to gauge how similar the tumor and blood repertoires were. TCRdb reprocessed the public reads (quality trimming at Q25 with fastp, clone calling with MiXCR) and kept in-frame beta chains. The V and J calls here are based on TCRdb, not the publication. A total of 20,000 or so clones appear in this sample, more than 15% of them only once. Jointly, the top ten make up 10% of the sample.

On the study overall, not on this receptor specifically: In both blood and tumor samples, TCR beta diversity was reported to be significantly higher in malignant tumors than in benign nodules.

There are many counts of this clone. What this receptor recognizes is not known. Base qualities were left out, and no much larger clone turns up one base away. The sample taken for sequencing was tumor tissue. The receptor was isolated from a female donor with papillary thyroid cancer or a benign thyroid nodule (not recorded which). Some clones in this sample may be carry-over from other donors' samples. The chain joins TRBV30 to TRBJ2-3; the D gene lacks a confident call. The bases are TGTGCCTGGAGCGGAACCCTCACAGATACGCAGTATTTT. Translated, this is CAWSGTLTDTQYF.